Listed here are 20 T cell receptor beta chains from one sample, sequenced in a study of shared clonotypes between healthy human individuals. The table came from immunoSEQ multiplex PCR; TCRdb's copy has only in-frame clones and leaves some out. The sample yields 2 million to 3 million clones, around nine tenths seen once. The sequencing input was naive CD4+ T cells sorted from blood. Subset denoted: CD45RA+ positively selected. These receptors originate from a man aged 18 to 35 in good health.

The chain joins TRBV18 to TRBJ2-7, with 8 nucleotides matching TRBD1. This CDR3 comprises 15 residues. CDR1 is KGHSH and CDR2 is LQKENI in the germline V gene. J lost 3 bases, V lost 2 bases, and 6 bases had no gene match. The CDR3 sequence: CASSPRTGFIYEQYF. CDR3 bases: TGTGCCAGCTCACCAAGGACAGGGTTCATCTACGAGCAGTACTTC.

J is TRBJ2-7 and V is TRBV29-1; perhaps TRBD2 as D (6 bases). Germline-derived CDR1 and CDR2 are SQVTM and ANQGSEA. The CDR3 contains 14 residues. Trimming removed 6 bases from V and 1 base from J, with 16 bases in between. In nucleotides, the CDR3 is TGCAGCGTCCGTGAGGAGGGACTGTCCTACGAGCAGTACTTC. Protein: CSVREEGLSYEQYF.

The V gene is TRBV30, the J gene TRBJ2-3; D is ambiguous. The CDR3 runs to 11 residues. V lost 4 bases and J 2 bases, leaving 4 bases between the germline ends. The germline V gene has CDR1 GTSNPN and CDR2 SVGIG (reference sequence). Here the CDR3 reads CAWKDTDTQYF. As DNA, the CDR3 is TGTGCCTGGAAAGACACAGATACGCAGTATTTT.

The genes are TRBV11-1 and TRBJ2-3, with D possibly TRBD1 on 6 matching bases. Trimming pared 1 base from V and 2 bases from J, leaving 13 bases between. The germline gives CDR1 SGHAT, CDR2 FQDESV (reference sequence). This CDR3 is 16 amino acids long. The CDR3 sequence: CASSLVTGILTDTQYF. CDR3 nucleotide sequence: TGTGCCAGCAGCTTAGTTACAGGGATACTCACAGATACGCAGTATTTT.

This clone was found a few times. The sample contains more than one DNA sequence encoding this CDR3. CDR3 sequence: CASSLSGNEKLFF. The CDR3 DNA follows: TGTGCCAGCAGCTTAAGCGGTAATGAAAAACTGTTTTTT. The chain links TRBV7-9 to TRBJ1-4; D remains ambiguous. Trimming removed 2 bases at V and 4 bases at J, with 5 bases between. CDR1 SEHNR and CDR2 FQNEAQ come from the germline V gene (reference sequence). The CDR3 totals 13 residues.

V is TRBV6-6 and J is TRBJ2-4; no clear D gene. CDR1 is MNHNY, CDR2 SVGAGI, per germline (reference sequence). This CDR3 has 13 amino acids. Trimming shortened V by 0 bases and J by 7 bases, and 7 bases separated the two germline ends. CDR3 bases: TGTGCCAGCAGTTACTCGGTGGGGAACATTCAGTACTTC. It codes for CASSYSVGNIQYF.

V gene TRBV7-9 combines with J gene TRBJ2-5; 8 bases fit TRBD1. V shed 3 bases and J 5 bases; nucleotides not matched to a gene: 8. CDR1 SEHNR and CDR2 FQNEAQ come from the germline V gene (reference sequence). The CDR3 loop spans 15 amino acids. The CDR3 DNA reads TGTGCCAGCAGCTTCCAGACAGGGGCGATCGAGACCCAGTACTTC. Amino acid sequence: CASSFQTGAIETQYF.

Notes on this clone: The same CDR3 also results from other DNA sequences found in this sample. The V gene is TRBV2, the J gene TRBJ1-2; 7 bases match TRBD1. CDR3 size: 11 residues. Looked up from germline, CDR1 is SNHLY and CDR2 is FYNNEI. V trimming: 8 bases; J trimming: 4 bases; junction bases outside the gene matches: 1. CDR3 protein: CASSGGYGYTF. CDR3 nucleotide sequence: TGTGCCAGCTCAGGGGGCTATGGCTACACCTTC.

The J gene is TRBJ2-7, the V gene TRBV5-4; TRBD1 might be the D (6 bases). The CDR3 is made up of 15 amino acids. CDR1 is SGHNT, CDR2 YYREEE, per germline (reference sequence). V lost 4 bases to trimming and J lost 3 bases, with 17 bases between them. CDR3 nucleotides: TGTGCCAGCAGCCCACAGGGTGGGTGGATCTACGAGCAGTACTTC. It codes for CASSPQGGWIYEQYF.

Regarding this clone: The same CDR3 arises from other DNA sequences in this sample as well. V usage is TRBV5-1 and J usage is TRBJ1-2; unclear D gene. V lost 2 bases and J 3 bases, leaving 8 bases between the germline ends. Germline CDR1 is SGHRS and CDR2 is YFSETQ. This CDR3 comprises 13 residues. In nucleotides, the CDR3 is TGCGCCAGCAGCTTCGGCGGGGACTATGGCTACACCTTC. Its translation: CASSFGGDYGYTF.

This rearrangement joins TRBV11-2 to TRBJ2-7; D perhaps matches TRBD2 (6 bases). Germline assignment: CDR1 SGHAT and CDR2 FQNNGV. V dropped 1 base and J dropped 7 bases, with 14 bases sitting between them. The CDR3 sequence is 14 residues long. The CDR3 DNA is TGTGCCAGCAGCTTAGTCCCGGGAGTGGGGGAGCAGTACTTC. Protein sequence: CASSLVPGVGEQYF.

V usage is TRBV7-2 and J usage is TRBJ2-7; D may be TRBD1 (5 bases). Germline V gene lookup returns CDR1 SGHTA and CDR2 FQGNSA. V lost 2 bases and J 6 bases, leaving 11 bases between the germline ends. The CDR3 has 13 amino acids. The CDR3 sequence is CASSLKGDSEQYF. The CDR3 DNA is TGTGCCAGCAGCTTAAAAGGCGACAGCGAGCAGTACTTC.

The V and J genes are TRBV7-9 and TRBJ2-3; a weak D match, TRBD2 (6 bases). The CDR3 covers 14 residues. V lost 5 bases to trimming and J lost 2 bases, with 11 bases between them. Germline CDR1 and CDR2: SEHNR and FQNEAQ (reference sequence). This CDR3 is CASSVGTDTDTQYF. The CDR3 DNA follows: TGTGCCAGCAGCGTAGGGACTGACACAGATACGCAGTATTTT.

CDR3 amino acids: CAWRKGDRGYTF. CDR3 bases: TGTGCCTGGAGAAAAGGAGACCGGGGCTACACCTTC. V and J are TRBV30 and TRBJ1-2; D is uncertain. The V gene's germline CDR1 is GTSNPN and CDR2 SVGIG (reference sequence). CDR3 length: 12 amino acids. V lost 3 bases, J lost 8 bases, and 13 bases lay in between.

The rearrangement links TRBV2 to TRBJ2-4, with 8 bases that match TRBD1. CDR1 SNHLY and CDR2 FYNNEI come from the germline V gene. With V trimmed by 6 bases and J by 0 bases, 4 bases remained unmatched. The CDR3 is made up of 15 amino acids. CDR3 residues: CASRVTGGAKNIQYF. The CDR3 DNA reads TGTGCCAGCAGGGTAACAGGGGGAGCCAAAAACATTCAGTACTTC. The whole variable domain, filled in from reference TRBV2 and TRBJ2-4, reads EPEVTQTPSHQVTQMGQEVILRCVPISNHLYFYWYRQILGQKVEFLVSFYNNEISEKSEIFDDQFSVERPDGSNFTLKIRSTKLEDSAMYFCASRVTGGAKNIQYFGAGTRLSVL.

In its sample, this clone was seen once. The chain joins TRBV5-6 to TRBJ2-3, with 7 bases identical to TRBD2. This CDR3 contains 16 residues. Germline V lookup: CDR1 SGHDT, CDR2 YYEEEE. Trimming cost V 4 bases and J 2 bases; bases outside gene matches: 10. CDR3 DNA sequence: TGTGCCAGCAGCCCCTCCGGGGGGAGAGCCACAGATACGCAGTATTTT. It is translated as CASSPSGGRATDTQYF.

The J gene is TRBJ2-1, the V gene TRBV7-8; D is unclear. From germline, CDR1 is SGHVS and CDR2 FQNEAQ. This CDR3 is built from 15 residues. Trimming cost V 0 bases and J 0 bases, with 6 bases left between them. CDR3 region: CASSLARFSYNEQFF. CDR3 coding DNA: TGTGCCAGCAGCTTAGCTAGGTTCTCCTACAATGAGCAGTTCTTC.

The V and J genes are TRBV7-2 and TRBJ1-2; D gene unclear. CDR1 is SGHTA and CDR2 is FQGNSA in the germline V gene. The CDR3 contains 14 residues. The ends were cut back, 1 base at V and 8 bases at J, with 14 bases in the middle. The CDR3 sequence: CASSLEAGNGGYTF. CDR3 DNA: TGTGCCAGCAGCTTAGAGGCGGGGAATGGGGGCTACACCTTC.

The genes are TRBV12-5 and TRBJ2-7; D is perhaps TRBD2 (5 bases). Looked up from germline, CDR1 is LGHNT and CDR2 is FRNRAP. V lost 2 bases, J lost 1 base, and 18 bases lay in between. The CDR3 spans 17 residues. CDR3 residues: CASGLPGGGSYSYEQYF. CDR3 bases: TGTGCTAGTGGTTTGCCAGGAGGAGGTTCCTATTCCTACGAGCAGTACTTC.

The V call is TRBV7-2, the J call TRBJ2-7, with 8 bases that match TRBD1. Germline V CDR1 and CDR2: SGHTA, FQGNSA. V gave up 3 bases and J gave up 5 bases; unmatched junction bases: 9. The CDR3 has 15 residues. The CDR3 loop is CASSFGQGGRDEQYF. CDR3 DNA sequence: TGTGCCAGCAGCTTCGGACAGGGTGGTAGGGACGAGCAGTACTTC. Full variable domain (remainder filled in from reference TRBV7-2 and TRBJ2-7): GAGVSQSPSNKVTEKGKDVELRCDPISGHTALYWYRQSLGQGLEFLIYFQGNSAPDKSGLPSDRFSAERTGGSVSTLTIQRTQQEDSAVYLCASSFGQGGRDEQYFGPGTRLTVT.